The clone carrying this T cell receptor (beta chain) was found a few times. Its antigen is currently unknown. An end of the junction does not agree with germline; a read error may underlie this. This sample is part of a study of cytomegalovirus exposure and HLA in healthy donors. Study observations and caveats: Previously analyzed data showed that most TCR beta V segments were productive at a frequency of about 90% or about 30%.

There are 18 residues in the CDR3. Germline V gene data show CDR1 as SGHDT and CDR2 as YYEEEE. PCR employed 60 Vbeta and 13 Jbeta primers. Sequencing used immunoSEQ multiplex PCR; TCRdb keeps in-frame clones, though not all of them. Found here are roughly 150,000 clones, approximately 72% of them singletons; the top ten hold over 1.3%. The specimen was PBMCs. The V gene is TRBV5-6, the J gene TRBJ2-5; 12 nucleotides align to TRBD2. This TCR was sampled from a man younger than 35 in good health and CMV-seronegative. The CDR3 protein is CASSLVSSGRAGREAQYF. In nucleotides, the CDR3 is TGTGCCAGCAGCTTGGTGTCTAGCGGGAGGGCCGGACGAGAGGCCCAGTACTTC.